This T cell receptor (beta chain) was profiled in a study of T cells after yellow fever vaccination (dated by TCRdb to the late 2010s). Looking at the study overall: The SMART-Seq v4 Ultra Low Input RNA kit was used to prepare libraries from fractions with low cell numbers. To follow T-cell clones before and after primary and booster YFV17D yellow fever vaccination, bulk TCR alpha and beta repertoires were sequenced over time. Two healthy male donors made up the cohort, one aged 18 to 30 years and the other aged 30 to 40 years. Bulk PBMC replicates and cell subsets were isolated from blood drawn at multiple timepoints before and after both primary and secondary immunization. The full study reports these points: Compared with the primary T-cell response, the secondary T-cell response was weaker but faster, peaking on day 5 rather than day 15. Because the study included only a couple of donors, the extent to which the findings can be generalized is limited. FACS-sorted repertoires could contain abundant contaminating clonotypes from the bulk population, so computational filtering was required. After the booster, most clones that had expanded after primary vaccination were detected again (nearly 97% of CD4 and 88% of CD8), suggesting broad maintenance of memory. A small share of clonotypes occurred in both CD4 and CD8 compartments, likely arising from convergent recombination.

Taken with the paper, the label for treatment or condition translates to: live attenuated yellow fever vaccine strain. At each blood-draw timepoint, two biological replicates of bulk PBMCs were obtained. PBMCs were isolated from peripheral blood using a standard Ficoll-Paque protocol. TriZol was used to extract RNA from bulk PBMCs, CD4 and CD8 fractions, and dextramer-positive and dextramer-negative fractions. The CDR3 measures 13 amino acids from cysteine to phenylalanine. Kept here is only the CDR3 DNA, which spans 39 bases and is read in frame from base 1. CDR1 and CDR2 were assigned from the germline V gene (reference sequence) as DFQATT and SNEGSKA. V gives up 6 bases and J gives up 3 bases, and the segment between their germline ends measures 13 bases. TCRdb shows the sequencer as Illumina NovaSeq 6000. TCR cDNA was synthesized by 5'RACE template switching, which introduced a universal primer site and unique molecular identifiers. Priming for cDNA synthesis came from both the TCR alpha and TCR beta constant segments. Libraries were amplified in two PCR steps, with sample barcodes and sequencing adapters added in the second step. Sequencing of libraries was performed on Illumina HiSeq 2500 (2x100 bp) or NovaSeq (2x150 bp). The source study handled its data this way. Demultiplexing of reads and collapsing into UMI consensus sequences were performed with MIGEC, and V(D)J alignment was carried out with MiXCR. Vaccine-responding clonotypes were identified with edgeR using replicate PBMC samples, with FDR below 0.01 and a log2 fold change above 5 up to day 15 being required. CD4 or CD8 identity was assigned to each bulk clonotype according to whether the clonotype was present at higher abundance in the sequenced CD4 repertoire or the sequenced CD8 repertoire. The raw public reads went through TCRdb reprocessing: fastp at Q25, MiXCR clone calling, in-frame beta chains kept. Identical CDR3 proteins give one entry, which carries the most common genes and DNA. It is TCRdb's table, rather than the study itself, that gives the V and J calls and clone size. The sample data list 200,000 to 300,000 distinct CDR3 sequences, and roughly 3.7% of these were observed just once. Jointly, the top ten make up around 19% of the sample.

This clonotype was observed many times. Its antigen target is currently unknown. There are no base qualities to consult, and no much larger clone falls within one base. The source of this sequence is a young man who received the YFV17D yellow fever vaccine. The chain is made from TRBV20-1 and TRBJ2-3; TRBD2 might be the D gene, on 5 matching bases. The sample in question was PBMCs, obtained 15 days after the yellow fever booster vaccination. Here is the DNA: TGCAGTGCGGAGGTAATAGGGACAGATACGCAGTATTTT. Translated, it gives CSAEVIGTDTQYF.